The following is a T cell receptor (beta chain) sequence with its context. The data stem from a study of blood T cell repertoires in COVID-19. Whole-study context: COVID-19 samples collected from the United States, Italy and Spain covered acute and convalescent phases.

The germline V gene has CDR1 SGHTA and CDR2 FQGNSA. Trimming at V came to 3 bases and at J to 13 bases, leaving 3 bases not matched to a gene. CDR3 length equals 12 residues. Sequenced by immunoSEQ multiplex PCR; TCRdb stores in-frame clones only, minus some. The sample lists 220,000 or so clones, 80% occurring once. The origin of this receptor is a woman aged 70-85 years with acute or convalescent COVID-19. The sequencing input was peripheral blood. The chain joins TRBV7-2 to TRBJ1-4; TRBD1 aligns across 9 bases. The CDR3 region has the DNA TGTGCCAGCAGCTTCACGACAGGGGGACTGTTTTTT. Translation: CASSFTTGGLFF.